Presented here are 13 T cell receptor beta chains from one specimen sequenced in a study of cytotoxic CD8 clonotypes in ibrutinib-treated CLL. The assay was immunoSEQ multiplex PCR, and TCRdb's table has in-frame clones only and misses some. Here the sample spans about 200,000 clones, around 75% being singletons. Here the sequenced sample was PBMCs, taken after 12 months of ibrutinib treatment. Receptors were obtained from a human donor with chronic lymphocytic leukemia.

This chain joins TRBV11-1 and TRBJ2-1; D is uncertain. V shed 1 base and J shed 6 bases, with 10 bases lying between them. The germline V gene encodes CDR1 SGHAT and CDR2 FQDESV (reference sequence). This CDR3 is 14 amino acids long. CDR3 amino acids: CASSLGDRFNEQFF. In DNA form, the CDR3 reads TGTGCCAGCAGCTTAGGAGACCGGTTCAATGAGCAGTTCTTC.

The J gene is TRBJ1-6, the V gene TRBV4-2; possible D gene TRBD1, 5 bases. In germline, CDR1 is LGHNA, CDR2 YNFKEQ. This CDR3 comprises 12 residues. V gave up 3 bases and J gave up 9 bases, with 6 bases separating them. The CDR3 DNA sequence: TGTGCCAGCAGCCAGGGACGTTCACCCCTCCACTTT. Amino acids: CASSQGRSPLHF.

J is TRBJ2-2 and V is TRBV12-1; whether TRBD2, the table's D call, matches the DNA was not checked. TRBV12-1 is deemed a pseudogene. This CDR3 comprises 16 residues. The CDR3 spells CASSFGPGGPVGELFF. The CDR3 coding sequence is TGTGCCAGCAGCTTTGGGCCGGGGGGGCCGGTCGGGGAGCTGTTTTTT.

This chain joins TRBV29-1 and TRBJ2-6; D is possibly TRBD2 (5 bases). Trimming took 5 bases from V and 1 from J, leaving 15 bases between them. The V gene's germline CDR1 is SQVTM and CDR2 ANQGSEA. This CDR3 spans 16 amino acids. The CDR3 bases are TGCAGCGTTAAACCGGGAAGCCCATCTGGGGCCAACGTCCTGACTTTC. It codes for CSVKPGSPSGANVLTF.

The chain combines TRBV9 with TRBJ1-1; tentative D call: TRBD1 (5 bases). This CDR3 region has 16 residues. V lost 4 bases and J 5 bases, leaving 21 bases between the germline ends. Germline loops: CDR1 SGDLS, CDR2 YYNGEE. The CDR3: CASSPDRVGGRTEAFF. The CDR3, as DNA: TGTGCCAGCAGCCCAGATAGAGTGGGGGGTAGGACTGAAGCTTTCTTT.

The chain uses TRBV30 and TRBJ1-6, with a weak D call TRBD1 (6 bases). This CDR3 has 15 amino acids. The germline V gene has CDR1 GTSNPN and CDR2 SVGIG (reference sequence). Between the trimmed V and J ends, which lost 5 bases and 6 bases, there was a span of 17 bases. In nucleotides, the CDR3 is TGTGCCTGGGCGCTTAGGGGGGCGCTTAATTCACCCCTCCACTTT. Protein product: CAWALRGALNSPLHF.

The chain joins TRBV28 to TRBJ2-1; 10 bases are shared with TRBD2. J lost 9 bases, V lost 10 bases, and 12 bases had no gene match. Germline-derived CDR1 and CDR2 are MDHEN and SYDVKM. The CDR3 has 14 residues. The CDR3 DNA follows: TGTGCCACAATGAGCGGGGGGGCCCCCCCTGAGCAGTTCTTC. Protein sequence: CATMSGGAPPEQFF.

The chain has TRBV7-2 and TRBJ2-1, with D tentatively TRBD1 (6 bases). Germline V gene lookup returns CDR1 SGHTA and CDR2 FQGNSA. V was clipped by 0 bases and J by 8 bases, with 11 bases between them. The CDR3 consists of 14 residues. CDR3 amino acids: CASSLAPPGDEQFF. The CDR3 DNA reads TGTGCCAGCAGCTTAGCCCCACCAGGGGATGAGCAGTTCTTC. The full variable domain, in which reference TRBV7-2 and TRBJ2-1 provide the parts outside the CDR3, is GAGVSQSPSNKVTEKGKDVELRCDPISGHTALYWYRQSLGQGLEFLIYFQGNSAPDKSGLPSDRFSAERTGGSVSTLTIQRTQQEDSAVYLCASSLAPPGDEQFFGPGTRLTVL.

Here the CDR3 DNA reads TGTGCCAGCAGCAGGACCGGGACAGGCAATCAGCCCCAGCATTTT. This codes for CASSRTGTGNQPQHF. The J gene is TRBJ1-5, the V gene TRBV6-5; 7 bases align to TRBD1. The V segment lost 6 bases and the J segment 2 bases; nucleotides outside the gene matches: 7. In germline, CDR1 is MNHEY, CDR2 SVGAGI. The CDR3 sequence is 15 residues long.

Here the CDR3 reads CASSFEDRGEQYF. In DNA form, the CDR3 reads TGTGCCAGCAGTTTTGAGGACAGGGGCGAGCAGTACTTC. This chain uses TRBV28 with TRBJ2-7; 9 nucleotides match TRBD1. Germline CDR1 MDHEN, CDR2 SYDVKM. V was clipped by 3 bases and J by 6 bases; unmatched bases: 3. There are 13 residues in the CDR3.

This chain uses TRBV30 with TRBJ2-7; D is uncertain. V was clipped by 3 bases and J by 0 bases, with 9 bases between them. The CDR3 runs to 13 residues. Germline CDR1 GTSNPN, CDR2 SVGIG (reference sequence). CDR3 residues: CAWRRLDSYEQYF. The CDR3, as DNA: TGTGCCTGGAGGAGACTTGACTCCTACGAGCAGTACTTC.

This chain links TRBV30 with TRBJ1-1, with 8 nucleotides matching TRBD1. Germline trimming cut 5 bases from V and 1 base from J; bases unmatched to any gene: 3. The CDR3 sequence is 13 residues long. CDR1 and CDR2 (germline): GTSNPN, SVGIG (reference sequence). The DNA of the CDR3 is TGTGCCTGGGGACAGGGCGCGAACACTGAAGCTTTCTTT. This codes for CAWGQGANTEAFF.

The chain recombines TRBV5-1 with TRBJ1-4; the D gene is possibly TRBD1 (6 bases). The germline CDR1 and CDR2 sequences are SGHRS and YFSETQ. The V gene lost 4 bases and the J gene lost 6 bases, with 16 bases spanning the gap. The CDR3 contains 15 residues. CDR3 nucleotides: TGCGCCAGCAGCCCAGGGGAGTCTTGGTATGAAAAACTGTTTTTT. Translating gives CASSPGESWYEKLFF.